The 9 T cell receptor beta chains listed next were all sequenced from one sample in a study of cytotoxic CD8 clonotypes in ibrutinib-treated CLL. TCRdb's table, derived via immunoSEQ multiplex PCR, lists solely in-frame clones and lacks some. The sample holds around 25,000 clones, 60% to 80% seen once. The sample here was PBMCs, taken at disease progression, from a patient treated with ibrutinib. The receptors were gathered from a human donor with chronic lymphocytic leukemia.

The chain combines TRBV10-3 with TRBJ2-1, with 8 bases aligning to TRBD2. Germline-derived CDR1 and CDR2 are ENHRY and SYGVKD. The junction had 12 bases not matched to a gene; V was cut back by 2 bases and J by 9 bases. The CDR3 contains 16 residues. The CDR3 protein is CAISEHGAGEIGEQFF. The CDR3 DNA sequence: TGTGCCATCAGTGAGCACGGAGCGGGGGAGATAGGTGAGCAGTTCTTC.

The CDR3: CASSQDTGAANEQFF. CDR3 nucleotide sequence: TGCGCCAGCAGCCAAGATACGGGGGCCGCCAATGAGCAGTTCTTC. This chain connects TRBV4-3 to TRBJ2-1; D possibly matches TRBD1 or TRBD2 (6 bases each). The CDR3 loop spans 15 amino acids. The ends were cut back, 0 bases at V and 6 bases at J, with 12 bases in the middle. CDR1 is LGHNA and CDR2 is YSLEER in the germline V gene.

The chain recombines TRBV4-3 with TRBJ2-5, with D hard to call. The CDR3 has 17 residues. CDR1 is LGHNA and CDR2 is YSLEER in the germline V gene. Trimming shortened V by 4 bases and J by 2 bases, and 20 bases separated the two germline ends. CDR3 sequence reads: CASSPSISIREQETQYF. The CDR3 nucleotides read TGCGCCAGCAGCCCCTCAATATCTATCAGAGAACAAGAGACCCAGTACTTC.

The table lists this clone with a few counts. The chain carries TRBV5-8 and TRBJ1-3; 9 bases fit TRBD1. Trimming took 2 bases from V and 2 from J; bases not matched to a gene: 2. The CDR3 is 15 amino acids. Germline V CDR1 and CDR2: SGHTS, YDEGEE. The CDR3 DNA sequence: TGTGCCAGCAGCTTATGGACAGGGGCTGGAAACACCATATATTTT. This codes for CASSLWTGAGNTIYF.

This chain uses TRBV7-2 with TRBJ2-1; TRBD2 agrees at 14 bases. CDR3 length equals 16 residues. Germline V gene data show CDR1 as SGHTA and CDR2 as FQGNSA. V was clipped by 4 bases and J by 7 bases; unmatched bases: 6. The CDR3 nucleotides read TGTGCCAGCAGCTCCCGACTAGCGGGGGGGCTGAATGAGCAGTTCTTC. It is translated as CASSSRLAGGLNEQFF.

The V call is TRBV5-4, the J call TRBJ1-2; 10 positions agree with TRBD1. The J segment lost 2 bases and the V segment lost 3 bases, leaving 1 base of the junction unmatched. CDR3 length: 14 residues. From germline, CDR1 is SGHNT and CDR2 YYREEE (reference sequence). The CDR3 sequence: CASSSGQGNYGYTF. DNA for the CDR3: TGTGCCAGCAGCTCGGGACAGGGGAACTATGGCTACACCTTC.

The chain employs TRBV2 and TRBJ1-4; D is undetermined. Germline CDR1 is SNHLY and CDR2 is FYNNEI. The CDR3 loop spans 15 amino acids. Trimming pared 4 bases from V and 0 bases from J, leaving 9 bases between. CDR3 in amino acids: CASSVNPSTNEKLFF. DNA for the CDR3: TGTGCCAGCAGTGTGAATCCGTCAACTAATGAAAAACTGTTTTTT.

This clone was recorded many times. The chain is built from TRBV5-1 and TRBJ2-3; D gene uncertain. The germline gives CDR1 SGHRS, CDR2 YFSETQ. This CDR3 has 13 residues. V lost 0 bases to trimming and J lost 4 bases, with 6 bases between them. For the CDR3, the DNA is TGCGCCAGCAGCTTGGCCCCTTCAGATACGCAGTATTTT. Amino acid sequence: CASSLAPSDTQYF.

The chain joins TRBV2 to TRBJ1-1, with D perhaps matching TRBD1 (6 bases). The CDR3 is made up of 14 amino acids. Germline V lookup: CDR1 SNHLY, CDR2 FYNNEI. The ends were cut back, 6 bases at V and 5 bases at J, with 16 bases in the middle. The chain's CDR3 is CASSLKGGGTEAFF. The CDR3, as DNA: TGTGCCAGCAGCCTCAAAGGGGGGGGGACTGAAGCTTTCTTT.